This T cell receptor (beta chain) was captured in a study of shared clonotypes between healthy human individuals. Points from the study as a whole: Generation of non-shared clonotypes was less probable than generation of clonotypes shared by all four donors.

The method was immunoSEQ multiplex PCR; TCRdb's version includes in-frame clones alone and lacks a portion of them. Here the sample spans 500,000 or so clones, about 96% being singletons. This CDR3 has 15 residues. After removal of 3 bases from V and 5 bases from J, the junction contained 6 bases not matched to a gene. Germline V gene lookup returns CDR1 LNHDA and CDR2 SQIVND (reference sequence). A remark on this clone: Its antigen is not identified.

V is TRBV19 and J is TRBJ2-3; 9 bases fit TRBD1. The clonotype originates from a woman aged 30 to 39 in good health. The source material was naive CD4+ T cells sorted from blood. The subset denotes: CD45RA+ positively selected. This CDR3 is CASSIPTGGVDTQYF. DNA for the CDR3: TGTGCCAGTAGTATTCCGACAGGGGGGGTAGATACGCAGTATTTT.